This TCR beta chain was sequenced for a study of blood T cells in healthy people across ages. Study results and limitations: Total diversity from one million sequenced T cells was likely underestimated.

Comments on this clonotype: Antigen specificity is unknown.

Germline loops: CDR1 LGHNA, CDR2 YSLEER. The junction had 9 bases not matched to a gene; V was cut back by 4 bases and J by 7 bases. The CDR3 has 16 amino acids. Next came a second PCR, run for about 7 to 12 cycles, which used a sample-barcoded 5' primer along with a J-beta primer mix. TCRdb re-analysed the 5' RACE reads in MiXCR, keeping a single row per CDR3 protein. The table records 650,000 to 1,000,000 distinct CDR3 sequences, 46% of them present only once. Donor samples were obtained from healthy Caucasian individuals from Russia, aged about 6 to 100. Total RNA, at least 5 micrograms per sample, was extracted from PBMCs.

The chain carries TRBV4-3 and TRBJ2-1; 11 bases fit TRBD2. The TCR was taken from a man older than 75 in good health. Input material: blood. This CDR3 is CASSRTLAGVGNEQFF. In DNA form, the CDR3 reads TGCGCCAGCAGCCGAACACTAGCGGGAGTTGGTAATGAGCAGTTCTTC.